This is a list of T cell receptor beta chains from one sample in a study of T cell responses to AZD1222 COVID-19 vaccine. Here immunoSEQ multiplex PCR was the method, and the copy in TCRdb shows in-frame clones only, minus some. The sample has some 130,000 clones; 75% to 90% are singletons. This specimen was peripheral blood, taken 28 days after the second AZD1222 dose. All receptors come from an adult who received the AZD1222 COVID-19 vaccine. Both conserved end residues are part of each CDR3. The D gene is left open where the match is weak. Size is stated for part of the rows, as once, few or many counts, or as a class when the clone is expanded.

d_call,clone_size,v_call,j_call,cdr3_nt,cdr3_aa
.,.,TRBV15,TRBJ1-4,TGTGCCACCAGCCCGACTAAAATTGGGGGGCGCGGTGAAAAACTGTTTTTT,CATSPTKIGGRGEKLFF
TRBD1,.,TRBV30,TRBJ2-6,TGTGCCTGGATCGCGGACAGGGGGGCTGGGGCCAACGTCCTGACTTTC,CAWIADRGAGANVLTF
.,.,TRBV7-2,TRBJ1-1,TGTGCCAGCAGTCCCGACAGGATAGAAGCTTTCTTT,CASSPDRIEAFF
.,.,TRBV19,TRBJ1-4,TGTGCCAGTAGTACCAGACAGAGAACGAATGAAAAACTGTTTTTT,CASSTRQRTNEKLFF
TRBD1,.,TRBV7-2,TRBJ1-1,TGTGCCAGCAGCTTACGAGGACAGGCGGGGGTCACTGAAGCTTTCTTT,CASSLRGQAGVTEAFF
.,.,TRBV7-3,TRBJ1-6,TGTGCCAGCAGCTTAAGGGCAGGGTCTAATTCACCCCTCCACTTT,CASSLRAGSNSPLHF
.,.,TRBV9,TRBJ1-3,TGTGCCAGCAGCGCCAGTAGGGGGGACACCATATATTTT,CASSASRGDTIYF
TRBD1,.,TRBV19,TRBJ1-2,TGTGCCAGTAGTATAGACGACAGGGGGCGAGGCTACACCTTC,CASSIDDRGRGYTF
.,.,TRBV30,TRBJ1-5,TGTGCCTGGACCGTGGGCCTCAATCAGCCCCAGCATTTT,CAWTVGLNQPQHF
.,once,TRBV24-1,TRBJ2-5,TGTGCCACCAGTGACCCTAGAGGAGAGACCCAGTACTTC,CATSDPRGETQYF
.,many,TRBV19,TRBJ1-2,TGTGCCAGTAGCCCCGGGCCGAGGCCCTATGGCTACACCTTC,CASSPGPRPYGYTF
.,.,TRBV5-5,TRBJ1-2,TGTGCCAGCAGCTTAATGGACAGTAGTTACTATGGCTACACCTTC,CASSLMDSSYYGYTF
.,.,TRBV5-4,TRBJ1-2,TGTGCCAGCAGCACCTCGGCCTCTAACTATGGCTACACCTTC,CASSTSASNYGYTF
.,many,TRBV3-1/TRBV3-2,TRBJ1-2,TGTGCCAGCAGCCAAGCTAGGCAGGGTTATGGCTACACCTTC,CASSQARQGYGYTF
.,.,TRBV5-8,TRBJ2-1,TGTGCCAGCAGCTTCGGGCGGGCGGTTAACTACAATGAGCAGTTCTTC,CASSFGRAVNYNEQFF
.,.,TRBV5-1,TRBJ1-6,TGCGCCAGCAGCTTGAGCGGTGACTCCTCACCCCTCCACTTT,CASSLSGDSSPLHF
TRBD2,.,TRBV7-2,TRBJ2-5,TGTGCCAGCAGCTTAGAAGGAGCGGGGGGGCTTCAAGAGACCCAGTACTTC,CASSLEGAGGLQETQYF
.,.,TRBV4-2,TRBJ1-6,TGTGCCAGCAGCAGTACTCACAACGCCAGGCCGATCTTT,CASSSTHNARPIF
.,.,TRBV3-1/TRBV3-2,TRBJ2-3,TGTGCCAGCAGCCAAGATCTGGCTCGGTCAGATACGCAGTATTTT,CASSQDLARSDTQYF
.,.,TRBV29-1,TRBJ2-3,TGCAGCGTGGCCGGACGGGCATACACAGATACGCAGTATTTT,CSVAGRAYTDTQYF
.,.,TRBV7-2,TRBJ2-5,TGTGCCAGCAGCTTGGAGATTCTAAAAGAGACCCAGTACTTC,CASSLEILKETQYF
TRBD1,.,TRBV5-5,TRBJ2-7,TGTGCCAGCAGCCACTCACCACAGGGGACCTACGAGCAGTACTTC,CASSHSPQGTYEQYF
.,.,TRBV5-6,TRBJ2-1,TGTGCCAGCAGCCTGTTGGGCTCTACTGAGCAGTTCTTC,CASSLLGSTEQFF
.,once,TRBV18,TRBJ1-1,TGTGCCAGCTCATCGATCCAGGCGTATGGTGAAGCTTTCTTT,CASSSIQAYGEAFF
TRBD1,.,TRBV15,TRBJ2-1,TGTGCCACCAGCAGAAATGTTCCGGGGCAGGGGGCCGATGAGCAGTTCTTC,CATSRNVPGQGADEQFF
.,.,TRBV19,TRBJ1-2,TGTGCCAGTAGTATCGGGCAGCCGCTTTATGGCTACACCTTC,CASSIGQPLYGYTF
.,.,TRBV7-2,TRBJ2-1,TGTGCCAGCAGCTCAGAAAGGCGCTATGAGCAGTTCTTC,CASSSERRYEQFF
.,.,TRBV6-5,TRBJ1-1,TGTGCCAGCAGTTACTCGACTCCGGACACTGAAGCTTTCTTT,CASSYSTPDTEAFF
TRBD2,.,TRBV7-2,TRBJ2-3,TGTGCCAGCAGCTTAGTTAGCGGGGGGGGAGATACGCAGTATTTT,CASSLVSGGGDTQYF
TRBD1,.,TRBV28,TRBJ1-6,TGTGCCAGCAGTTGGGACAGCAATTCACCCCTCCACTTT,CASSWDSNSPLHF
.,once,TRBV5-4,TRBJ1-1,TGTGCCAGCAGCTTTTTCGGCCAGGGCACTGAAGCTTTCTTT,CASSFFGQGTEAFF
TRBD2,.,TRBV3-1/TRBV3-2,TRBJ2-7,TGTGCCAGCAGCCCCAGAGCGGGGGGCGAATACGAGCAGTACTTC,CASSPRAGGEYEQYF
.,.,TRBV6-5,TRBJ1-2,TGTGCCAGCAGTTTCGGACGGTATAACTATGGCTACACCTTC,CASSFGRYNYGYTF
.,.,TRBV29-1,TRBJ2-1,TGCAGCGTGGGGGCCCTCGGGGAGCAGTTCTTC,CSVGALGEQFF
.,.,TRBV7-8,TRBJ1-5,TGTGCCAGCGGACAGAGAAGCAATCAGCCCCAGCATTTT,CASGQRSNQPQHF